Listed here is a single TCR beta chain. The antigen is unknown. TCRdb processed the 5' RACE reads anew with MiXCR; each CDR3 protein has one entry. The sample lists under 450,000 distinct CDR3 sequences, roughly 19% occurring once. These data belong to a study of T-cell memory formation after mild COVID-19. Study outcomes and limitations: Some clones that responded were present in memory (sampled pre-infection), which suggests cross-reactive memory joined. Among clones contracting day 15 to 85, CD4/CD8 was balanced, whereas later expanders leaned CD4+.

V was cut by 7 bases and J by 3 bases, with 15 bases left in between. Per the germline V gene, CDR1 is DFQATT and CDR2 is SNEGSKA (reference sequence). This CDR3 has 13 amino acids. Sequenced: PBMCs or a T cell subset sorted from them (not recorded which). The chain recombines TRBV20-1 with TRBJ1-2; D is perhaps TRBD1 (5 bases). This receptor was obtained from a man aged 18 to 30 who had mild COVID-19 (a few samples of this study predate the infection). Cell type and time point are not known. The DNA of the CDR3 is TGCAGTGTTACACAACGGGGCGACTATGGCTACACCTTC. Residues: CSVTQRGDYGYTF.